The sequence of this TCR beta chain was determined in a study of T cells in Graves' hyperthyroidism and ophthalmopathy. This clonotype was recorded a few times. Its target is not known. Based on clinical symptoms, serum thyroxine and TRAb, thyroid ultrasound and orbital computed tomography, diagnoses were reached. Study results and limitations: Separation of ophthalmopathy from stable hyperthyroidism was achieved by a 13 V-J model. Peripheral blood also featured most of the thyroid clonotypes expanded above 0.001.

Germline lookup yields CDR1 KGHSH and CDR2 LQKENI. The CDR3 has 15 amino acids. J gave up 3 bases and V 7 bases, and 10 bases lay outside the gene matches. TCR beta CDR3 regions were amplified from RNA transcripts. Researchers ran a first-round RT-PCR on the TCR CDR3 using the HTBI primer set. TCRdb processed the multiplex PCR reads anew with MiXCR; each CDR3 protein has one entry. The sample holds about half a million distinct CDR3 sequences; around 24% are singletons and the top ten take approximately 10%. The sequence came from a woman under 40 with Graves' ophthalmopathy. The sequencing sample was made of blood. The chain carries TRBV18 and TRBJ1-2, with 8 bases lining up with TRBD1. CDR3 in amino acids: CASFSQAGGDYGYTF. CDR3 bases: TGTGCCAGCTTCTCCCAGGCAGGGGGCGACTATGGCTACACCTTC.